The rows below give T cell receptor beta chains drawn from one sample of a study of cytomegalovirus exposure and HLA in healthy donors. Clones were sequenced by immunoSEQ multiplex PCR, and TCRdb holds only the in-frame ones, with some missing. Here the sample table reports 95,000 to 150,000 clones. Sequenced sample: PBMCs. The receptors shown here come from a young man in good health and CMV-seronegative. Each CDR3 is given with its conserved first and last residue. Fields, in order: D gene, V gene, J gene, CDR3 protein, CDR3 DNA. A D gene is named only where the DNA matches it firmly.

D gene: TRBD1; V gene: TRBV23-1; J gene: TRBJ1-5; CDR3 protein: CASSQSGDRNQPQHF; CDR3 DNA: TGCGCCAGCAGTCAATCGGGGGACAGAAATCAGCCCCAGCATTTT
D gene: TRBD1; V gene: TRBV15; J gene: TRBJ2-2; CDR3 protein: CATSQAGTANTGELFF; CDR3 DNA: TGTGCCACCAGCCAGGCCGGGACAGCGAACACCGGGGAGCTGTTTTTT
D gene: -; V gene: TRBV7-2; J gene: TRBJ2-7; CDR3 protein: CASSQPQRSSYEQYF; CDR3 DNA: TGTGCCAGCAGCCAGCCCCAGCGGTCCTCCTACGAGCAGTACTTC
D gene: -; V gene: TRBV7-8; J gene: TRBJ1-3; CDR3 protein: CASSLVSGHQFSGNTIYF; CDR3 DNA: TGTGCCAGCAGCTTAGTCTCGGGACACCAGTTCTCTGGAAACACCATATATTTT
D gene: TRBD2; V gene: TRBV5-1; J gene: TRBJ2-5; CDR3 protein: CASSGTSGETQYF; CDR3 DNA: TGCGCCAGCAGCGGAACTAGCGGCGAGACCCAGTACTTC
D gene: -; V gene: TRBV29-1; J gene: TRBJ2-7; CDR3 protein: CSVEDTGPGTYEQYF; CDR3 DNA: TGCAGCGTTGAAGATACGGGTCCGGGAACCTACGAGCAGTACTTC
D gene: TRBD1; V gene: TRBV27; J gene: TRBJ1-2; CDR3 protein: CASRLGDRNYGYTF; CDR3 DNA: TGTGCCAGCAGACTGGGGGACAGAAACTATGGCTACACCTTC
D gene: TRBD2; V gene: TRBV5-1; J gene: TRBJ2-1; CDR3 protein: CASSPIKREGDEQFF; CDR3 DNA: TGCGCCAGCAGCCCCATTAAGCGGGAGGGTGATGAGCAGTTCTTC
D gene: TRBD1; V gene: TRBV19; J gene: TRBJ2-7; CDR3 protein: CASGYGTGTSYEQYF; CDR3 DNA: TGTGCCAGTGGGTACGGGACAGGGACCTCCTACGAGCAGTACTTC
D gene: -; V gene: TRBV27; J gene: TRBJ1-2; CDR3 protein: CASSLSEGNYGYTF; CDR3 DNA: TGTGCCAGCAGTTTATCAGAGGGAAACTATGGCTACACCTTC
D gene: TRBD1; V gene: TRBV5-4; J gene: TRBJ1-2; CDR3 protein: CASTRQGNNYGYTF; CDR3 DNA: TGTGCCAGCACTCGACAGGGGAACAACTATGGCTACACCTTC
D gene: TRBD1; V gene: TRBV28; J gene: TRBJ1-2; CDR3 protein: CASSGNRGPSYGYTF; CDR3 DNA: TGTGCCAGCAGTGGGAACAGGGGCCCCAGCTATGGCTACACCTTC
D gene: TRBD1; V gene: TRBV19; J gene: TRBJ1-2; CDR3 protein: CASTRTGVGGYTF; CDR3 DNA: TGTGCCAGCACTAGGACAGGGGTGGGCGGCTACACCTTC
D gene: TRBD1; V gene: TRBV28; J gene: TRBJ2-7; CDR3 protein: CASSSLPDRGEYF; CDR3 DNA: TGTGCCAGCAGTTCCCTCCCCGACAGGGGGGAGTACTTC
D gene: -; V gene: TRBV28; J gene: TRBJ1-1; CDR3 protein: CASSLARAEAFF; CDR3 DNA: TGTGCCAGCAGTTTAGCCAGGGCTGAAGCTTTCTTT
D gene: -; V gene: TRBV15; J gene: TRBJ1-2; CDR3 protein: CATSREGAGGFGYTF; CDR3 DNA: TGTGCCACCAGCAGAGAAGGGGCGGGAGGATTTGGCTACACCTTC
D gene: TRBD1; V gene: TRBV5-1; J gene: TRBJ2-3; CDR3 protein: CASSGTQQGARGDTQYF; CDR3 DNA: TGCGCCAGCAGCGGGACGCAACAGGGGGCAAGAGGAGATACGCAGTATTTT
D gene: -; V gene: TRBV7-2; J gene: TRBJ1-1; CDR3 protein: CASSLWGVGAEAFF; CDR3 DNA: TGTGCCAGCAGCTTATGGGGGGTTGGGGCTGAAGCTTTCTTT
D gene: TRBD1; V gene: TRBV6-5; J gene: TRBJ2-6; CDR3 protein: CASSLTGVGANVLTF; CDR3 DNA: TGTGCCAGCAGTTTAACAGGGGTTGGGGCCAACGTCCTGACTTTC
D gene: -; V gene: TRBV6-1; J gene: TRBJ2-7; CDR3 protein: CASSDRLTLGQYF; CDR3 DNA: TGTGCCAGCAGTGACCGACTCACTCTCGGGCAGTACTTC
D gene: TRBD1; V gene: TRBV6-1; J gene: TRBJ1-1; CDR3 protein: CASSVGQAYTEAFF; CDR3 DNA: TGTGCCAGCAGCGTGGGACAGGCTTACACTGAAGCTTTCTTT
D gene: TRBD1; V gene: TRBV7-9; J gene: TRBJ2-1; CDR3 protein: CASSHLSSPRTGGNEQFF; CDR3 DNA: TGTGCCAGCAGCCACTTATCTTCCCCTCGGACAGGGGGAAATGAGCAGTTCTTC
D gene: TRBD2; V gene: TRBV30; J gene: TRBJ2-7; CDR3 protein: CAWASGIYEQYF; CDR3 DNA: TGTGCCTGGGCTAGCGGGATCTACGAGCAGTACTTC
D gene: -; V gene: TRBV5-1; J gene: TRBJ2-7; CDR3 protein: CASSSGEVYEQYF; CDR3 DNA: TGCGCCAGCAGCAGCGGAGAGGTGTACGAGCAGTACTTC
D gene: -; V gene: TRBV19; J gene: TRBJ2-7; CDR3 protein: CASSRPGDSYEQYF; CDR3 DNA: TGTGCCAGTAGTAGGCCAGGGGATAGCTACGAGCAGTACTTC
D gene: -; V gene: TRBV25-1; J gene: TRBJ1-4; CDR3 protein: CAHGGPNNEKLFF; CDR3 DNA: TGTGCTCATGGGGGCCCAAATAATGAAAAACTGTTTTTT
D gene: TRBD1; V gene: TRBV18; J gene: TRBJ1-5; CDR3 protein: CASSPVTGDPQPQHF; CDR3 DNA: TGTGCCAGCTCACCAGTAACAGGGGATCCTCAGCCCCAGCATTTT
D gene: -; V gene: TRBV5-1; J gene: TRBJ2-5; CDR3 protein: CASSLGTSGTPLGETQYF; CDR3 DNA: TGCGCCAGCAGCTTGGGAACCTCCGGGACTCCACTCGGAGAGACCCAGTACTTC
D gene: TRBD1; V gene: TRBV9; J gene: TRBJ2-3; CDR3 protein: CASSEEGQGFTDTQYF; CDR3 DNA: TGTGCCAGCAGCGAGGAGGGACAGGGATTCACAGATACGCAGTATTTT
D gene: -; V gene: TRBV30; J gene: TRBJ1-5; CDR3 protein: CAWSVLGREGQPQHF; CDR3 DNA: TGTGCCTGGAGTGTACTAGGAAGGGAGGGTCAGCCCCAGCATTTT
D gene: TRBD2; V gene: TRBV7-7; J gene: TRBJ2-2; CDR3 protein: CASSLLGSGGTNTGELFF; CDR3 DNA: TGTGCTAGCAGCTTACTTGGTAGCGGGGGAACGAACACCGGGGAGCTGTTTTTT
D gene: -; V gene: TRBV7-9; J gene: TRBJ2-5; CDR3 protein: CASSPIQAQETQYF; CDR3 DNA: TGTGCCAGCAGCCCCATTCAGGCACAAGAGACCCAGTACTTC
D gene: TRBD1; V gene: TRBV11-2; J gene: TRBJ2-6; CDR3 protein: CASSSSDRARSGANVLTF; CDR3 DNA: TGTGCCAGCAGCTCCTCGGACAGGGCCCGCTCTGGGGCCAACGTCCTGACTTTC
D gene: -; V gene: TRBV27; J gene: TRBJ2-7; CDR3 protein: CASSKTVYEQYF; CDR3 DNA: TGTGCCAGCAGCAAGACAGTCTACGAGCAGTACTTC
D gene: -; V gene: TRBV4-2; J gene: TRBJ1-4; CDR3 protein: CASSQDSQGSSNEKLFF; CDR3 DNA: TGTGCCAGCAGCCAAGATTCCCAGGGGTCGTCTAATGAAAAACTGTTTTTT
D gene: -; V gene: TRBV28; J gene: TRBJ1-5; CDR3 protein: CASSLSTGLGTINQPQHF; CDR3 DNA: TGTGCCAGCAGTTTATCCACAGGGTTAGGTACTATAAATCAGCCCCAGCATTTT
D gene: -; V gene: TRBV30; J gene: TRBJ1-2; CDR3 protein: CAWNRASGYTF; CDR3 DNA: TGTGCCTGGAACAGGGCCTCTGGCTACACCTTC
D gene: -; V gene: TRBV6-1; J gene: TRBJ1-6; CDR3 protein: CASRRPGDNSPLHF; CDR3 DNA: TGTGCCAGCAGGAGGCCAGGGGATAATTCACCCCTCCACTTT
D gene: TRBD2; V gene: TRBV11-3; J gene: TRBJ2-2; CDR3 protein: CASTPGLAGVADTGELFF; CDR3 DNA: TGTGCCAGCACTCCCGGACTAGCGGGAGTAGCGGACACCGGGGAGCTGTTTTTT
D gene: TRBD2; V gene: TRBV5-4; J gene: TRBJ2-2; CDR3 protein: CASSLVGGRGTGELFF; CDR3 DNA: TGTGCCAGCAGCTTGGTGGGCGGGAGAGGGACCGGGGAGCTGTTTTTT
D gene: TRBD1; V gene: TRBV28; J gene: TRBJ1-2; CDR3 protein: CASRDSLKVYGYTF; CDR3 DNA: TGTGCCAGCCGGGACAGTTTAAAAGTTTATGGCTACACCTTC
D gene: -; V gene: TRBV6-1; J gene: TRBJ1-2; CDR3 protein: CASSDLRANYGYTF; CDR3 DNA: TGTGCCAGCAGTGATCTGAGAGCTAACTATGGCTACACCTTC
D gene: TRBD2; V gene: TRBV9; J gene: TRBJ2-5; CDR3 protein: CASSVDTSGERGETQYF; CDR3 DNA: TGTGCCAGCAGCGTAGATACTAGCGGGGAGCGGGGGGAGACCCAGTACTTC
D gene: TRBD1; V gene: TRBV5-1; J gene: TRBJ2-7; CDR3 protein: CASSLRDSSPPYEQYF; CDR3 DNA: TGCGCCAGCAGCTTGCGGGACAGCAGTCCTCCCTACGAGCAGTACTTC
D gene: TRBD2; V gene: TRBV5-1; J gene: TRBJ2-3; CDR3 protein: CASSLSMTSDPTDTQYF; CDR3 DNA: TGCGCCAGCAGCTTAAGCATGACTAGCGACCCCACAGATACGCAGTATTTT
D gene: TRBD1; V gene: TRBV18; J gene: TRBJ1-5; CDR3 protein: CASSLGTDQPQHF; CDR3 DNA: TGTGCCAGCTCACTCGGGACAGATCAGCCCCAGCATTTT
D gene: TRBD1; V gene: TRBV19; J gene: TRBJ1-2; CDR3 protein: CASSIGTARNYGYTF; CDR3 DNA: TGTGCCAGTAGTATTGGGACAGCCCGGAACTATGGCTACACCTTC
D gene: TRBD1; V gene: TRBV5-1; J gene: TRBJ2-2; CDR3 protein: CASSFRPGQTTNTGELFF; CDR3 DNA: TGCGCCAGCAGCTTTAGACCGGGACAGACAACGAACACCGGGGAGCTGTTTTTT
D gene: TRBD1; V gene: TRBV29-1; J gene: TRBJ1-2; CDR3 protein: CSVPGQGNYGYTF; CDR3 DNA: TGCAGCGTCCCGGGACAGGGAAACTATGGCTACACCTTC